Listed here are 29 T cell receptor beta chains from one sample, sequenced in a study of blood T cell repertoires in COVID-19. Sequencing used immunoSEQ multiplex PCR; TCRdb keeps in-frame clones, though not all of them. The top ten hold more than 1.5% of the sample, which has 130,000 or so clones, about 91% seen once. Source material: peripheral blood. These receptors originate from a woman aged 60-75 years with acute or convalescent COVID-19.

The chain is built from TRBV11-2 and TRBJ1-5; D gene ambiguous. The germline V gene has CDR1 SGHAT and CDR2 FQNNGV. This CDR3 is 13 amino acids long. V lost 5 bases and J lost 7, with 12 bases in between. The CDR3 region has the DNA TGTGCCAGCAGCCCCTTTAGCGGGCAGCCCCAGCATTTT. Amino acids: CASSPFSGQPQHF.

The V gene is TRBV19, the J gene TRBJ2-7; 11 positions agree with TRBD2. This CDR3 spans 15 amino acids. Germline V CDR1 and CDR2: LNHDA, SQIVND (reference sequence). With V trimmed by 5 bases and J by 2 bases, 5 bases remained unmatched. CDR3 bases: TGTGCCAGTAGTTCTACTAGCGGGGGAGCCTACGAGCAGTACTTC. This gives the protein CASSSTSGGAYEQYF.

The chain recombines TRBV2 with TRBJ1-5; maybe TRBD1 (5 bases). Trimming stripped 7 bases from V and 7 bases from J, with 14 bases between. Germline CDR1 and CDR2: SNHLY and FYNNEI. This CDR3 comprises 13 residues. The CDR3, as DNA: TGTGCCAGCACCATGGGGGGGTTACAGCCCCAGCATTTT. This codes for CASTMGGLQPQHF.

This clone has only one observation. This rearrangement joins TRBV7-8 to TRBJ1-5; 8 nucleotides align to TRBD1. V shed 7 bases, J shed 4 bases, and the junction held 6 bases outside the gene matches. From germline, CDR1 is SGHVS and CDR2 FQNEAQ. The CDR3 runs to 14 residues. The CDR3: CASTLGQGNQPQHF. DNA for the CDR3: TGTGCCAGCACCCTTGGACAGGGAAATCAGCCCCAGCATTTT.

The chain uses TRBV6-2 or TRBV6-3 and TRBJ1-5; D is perhaps TRBD1 (5 bases). The CDR3 is 14 residues long. Germline assignment: CDR1 MNHEY and CDR2 SVGEGT. Trimming left V 6 bases short and J 0 bases short, with 9 bases between. The CDR3 loop reads CASSSGNSNQPQHF. The CDR3 DNA reads as TGTGCCAGCAGCTCAGGGAATAGCAATCAGCCCCAGCATTTT.

The chain links TRBV3-1 (or the pseudogene TRBV3-2) to TRBJ1-4, with unresolved D. Trimming left V 4 bases short and J 6 bases short, with 6 bases between. This CDR3 region has 12 residues. Germline lookup yields CDR1 LGHDT and CDR2 YNNKEL (reference sequence). In DNA form, the CDR3 reads TGTGCCAGCAGCCTCCTTCATGAAAAACTGTTTTTT. Its protein is CASSLLHEKLFF.

The chain uses TRBV18 and TRBJ1-2, with D possibly TRBD1 on 6 matching bases. Germline V gene data show CDR1 as KGHSH and CDR2 as LQKENI. Trimming took 0 bases from V and 4 from J, leaving 12 bases between them. This CDR3 spans 15 amino acids. The CDR3 reads CASSPPPGESYGYTF. CDR3 DNA sequence: TGTGCCAGCTCACCACCCCCAGGGGAGAGCTATGGCTACACCTTC.

CDR3 amino acids: CAIQDRPQETQYF. The CDR3 nucleotides read TGTGCCATTCAGGACAGGCCCCAAGAGACCCAGTACTTC. V is TRBV10-3 and J is TRBJ2-5, with TRBD1 identical over 7 bases. V lost 9 bases to trimming and J lost 1 base; unmatched junction nucleotides: 5. In germline, CDR1 is ENHRY, CDR2 SYGVKD. The CDR3 covers 13 residues.

This chain uses TRBV15 with TRBJ1-1, with D perhaps TRBD1 (5 bases). The CDR3 consists of 14 residues. Germline lookup yields CDR1 LNHNV and CDR2 YYDKDF (reference sequence). V was shortened by 1 base and J by 7 bases, with 13 bases between the two germline ends. CDR3 DNA sequence: TGTGCCACCAGCAGAGGGCAGGGATTCGTTGAAGCTTTCTTT. Protein sequence: CATSRGQGFVEAFF.

V is TRBV6-2 or TRBV6-3 and J is TRBJ1-2; the D is unclear. The germline V and J ends were trimmed by 2 bases and 7 bases, with 5 bases remaining between them. Germline CDR1 and CDR2: MNHEY and SVGEGT. The CDR3 is made up of 11 amino acids. The CDR3 region is CASSYLVGYTF. In nucleotides, the CDR3 is TGTGCCAGCAGTTACCTCGTTGGCTACACCTTC.

The chain links TRBV28 to TRBJ1-4; 7 nucleotides match TRBD1. The CDR3 has 18 residues. The germline gives CDR1 MDHEN, CDR2 SYDVKM. J was trimmed by 8 bases and V by 4 bases; bases with no gene match: 19. DNA of the CDR3: TGTGCCAGCAGTTCCCCAACATTACGACAGGGTAGGGGGGAAAAACTGTTTTTT. Residues: CASSSPTLRQGRGEKLFF.

V usage is TRBV5-4 and J usage is TRBJ1-1; 7 nucleotides agree with TRBD1. The junction had 9 bases not matched to a gene; V was cut back by 4 bases and J by 3 bases. The germline gives CDR1 SGHNT, CDR2 YYREEE (reference sequence). The CDR3 runs 15 residues. CDR3 sequence (DNA): TGTGCCAGCAGCCTGACAGGGTTGAGCCACACTGAAGCTTTCTTT. This encodes CASSLTGLSHTEAFF.

The chain links TRBV28 to TRBJ1-5; 7 nucleotides align to TRBD1. The J segment lost 2 bases and the V segment lost 6 bases, leaving 7 bases of the junction unmatched. Per the germline V gene, CDR1 is MDHEN and CDR2 is SYDVKM. This CDR3 is built from 15 residues. CDR3 DNA sequence: TGTGCCAGCAGCCACAGGGGCGAAGGCAATCAGCCCCAGCATTTT. Amino acid sequence: CASSHRGEGNQPQHF.

This clone was recorded a few times. The chain joins TRBV4-1 to TRBJ1-1, with no clear D. The CDR3 has 16 amino acids. Trimming took 3 bases from V and 0 from J, leaving 14 bases between them. Germline-derived CDR1 and CDR2 are MGHRA and YSYEKL. CDR3 sequence reads: CASSQPSTPVNTEAFF. The CDR3, as DNA: TGCGCCAGCAGCCAGCCATCGACACCGGTGAACACTGAAGCTTTCTTT.

J is TRBJ2-4 and V is TRBV3-1 (or the pseudogene TRBV3-2); perhaps TRBD1 as D (5 bases). The CDR3 runs to 14 residues. Trimming stripped 5 bases from V and 6 bases from J, with 14 bases between. Germline V gene lookup returns CDR1 LGHDT and CDR2 YNNKEL (reference sequence). CDR3 sequence reads: CASSSTDQGNIQYF. The CDR3 coding sequence is TGTGCCAGCAGCTCGACCGATCAGGGAAACATTCAGTACTTC.

This chain joins TRBV11-3 and TRBJ1-6; possible D gene TRBD1, 6 bases. CDR3 length: 13 amino acids. V lost 5 bases, J lost 10 bases, and 12 bases lay in between. Per the germline V gene, CDR1 is SGHNT and CDR2 is YENEEA. The CDR3 loop is CASSRDIASPLHF. In nucleotides, the CDR3 is TGTGCCAGCAGCCGGGACATTGCCTCACCCCTCCACTTT.

This chain links TRBV6-7 with TRBJ2-5; TRBD1 is a possible D gene (6 bases). TRBV6-7 is noted as an ORF with a role that remains uncertain. The CDR3 totals 16 residues. Trimming took off 8 bases at V and 5 bases at J, with 24 bases between the two ends. In DNA form, the CDR3 reads TGTGCCAGCCTCAACATCCCGACAGGTCCACCGGAGACCCAGTACTTC. Protein product: CASLNIPTGPPETQYF.

This clone turned up a few times. The V gene is TRBV5-1, the J gene TRBJ1-1; D possibly corresponds to TRBD1 (5 bases). From germline, CDR1 is SGHRS and CDR2 YFSETQ. CDR3 length: 14 residues. The V end was cut by 4 bases, the J end by 4 bases, with 14 bases between. The chain's CDR3 is CASSGLIGGTEAFF. Written as DNA, the CDR3 is TGCGCCAGCAGCGGGCTGATCGGGGGCACTGAAGCTTTCTTT.

This sequence joins TRBV20-1 and TRBJ1-1, with D uncertain. The CDR3 has 13 residues. Trimming stripped 3 bases from V and 4 bases from J, with 12 bases between. In germline, CDR1 is DFQATT, CDR2 SNEGSKA (reference sequence). Here the CDR3 DNA reads TGCAGTGCTAGTAAAGCGCGGGCCACTGAAGCTTTCTTT. Its translation: CSASKARATEAFF.

This chain connects TRBV5-1 to TRBJ1-3; D call uncertain. The germline gives CDR1 SGHRS, CDR2 YFSETQ. The CDR3 is made up of 15 amino acids. V was cut by 0 bases and J by 0 bases, with 7 bases left in between. The CDR3 DNA is TGCGCCAGCAGCTTGGGACGGAGCTCTGGAAACACCATATATTTT. This encodes CASSLGRSSGNTIYF.

As DNA, the CDR3 is TGTGCCAGCAGCTCTATAAGCTCCTACAATGAGCAGTTCTTC. It codes for CASSSISSYNEQFF. The chain couples TRBV5-6 to TRBJ2-1; D ambiguous. The CDR3 loop spans 14 amino acids. V lost 3 bases and J lost 0, with 7 bases in between. The V gene's germline CDR1 is SGHDT and CDR2 YYEEEE.

In its sample, this clone was seen a few times. CDR3 loop: CASSQGELGYGYTF. The CDR3 DNA reads TGTGCCAGCAGCCAAGGGGAGCTCGGCTATGGCTACACCTTC. This sequence joins TRBV3-1 (or the pseudogene TRBV3-2) and TRBJ1-2; D is ambiguous. The CDR3 totals 14 residues. The V gene lost 1 base and the J gene lost 4 bases, with 10 bases spanning the gap. CDR1 is LGHDT, CDR2 YNNKEL, per germline (reference sequence).

This chain links TRBV6-5 with TRBJ2-3; possibly TRBD2 for D (5 bases). Germline CDR1 is MNHEY and CDR2 is SVGAGI. This CDR3 contains 13 residues. Trimming pared 6 bases from V and 3 bases from J, leaving 10 bases between. CDR3 in amino acids: CASSLPGTDTQYF. The CDR3 DNA reads TGTGCCAGCAGCCTACCGGGGACAGATACGCAGTATTTT.

V is TRBV11-1 and J is TRBJ1-2; 8 positions match TRBD1. Trimming took 6 bases from V and 3 from J; bases not matched to a gene: 6. The CDR3 runs 14 residues. Germline V gene sequence: CDR1 SGHAT, CDR2 FQDESV (reference sequence). The CDR3 DNA reads TGTGCCAGCAGTTACCAGACAGGGGACTATGGCTACACCTTC. Translation: CASSYQTGDYGYTF.

The chain links TRBV23-1 to TRBJ1-1, with D unclear. TRBV23-1 is designated an ORF whose function remains uncertain. This CDR3 has 15 amino acids. Between the trimmed V and J ends, which lost 0 bases and 5 bases, there was a span of 13 bases. The CDR3 loop reads CASSQSRRLRTEAFF. The CDR3 DNA follows: TGCGCCAGCAGTCAATCGAGGCGGCTGAGGACTGAAGCTTTCTTT.

This chain joins TRBV6-5 and TRBJ2-3, with TRBD2 matching 7 bases. Unmatched junction bases numbered 3, after V lost 2 bases and J lost 1 base. This CDR3 has 15 amino acids. Per germline, CDR1 MNHEY and CDR2 SVGAGI. CDR3 region: CASSYRSGGTDTQYF. The CDR3 DNA reads as TGTGCCAGCAGTTACCGGAGCGGGGGCACAGATACGCAGTATTTT.

This rearrangement joins TRBV3-1 (or the pseudogene TRBV3-2) to TRBJ1-1; 7 bases are a match to TRBD1. J was trimmed by 10 bases and V by 8 bases; bases with no gene match: 13. Germline CDR1 and CDR2: LGHDT and YNNKEL (reference sequence). CDR3 size: 13 residues. CDR3 sequence: CASVPPGGRRAFF. As DNA, the CDR3 is TGTGCCAGCGTGCCACCAGGGGGGAGGCGAGCTTTCTTT.

The rearrangement links TRBV2 to TRBJ1-2, with D possibly TRBD1 on 5 matching bases. The germline gives CDR1 SNHLY, CDR2 FYNNEI. The germline V and J ends were trimmed by 4 bases and 8 bases, with 14 bases remaining between them. This CDR3 is built from 13 residues. The CDR3 here is CASSVSREQGYTF. The DNA of the CDR3 is TGTGCCAGCAGTGTAAGCAGGGAACAGGGCTACACCTTC.

For the CDR3, the DNA is TGTGCCTGGAGCTGGGGACAGGGGGCGAAAGTCCATGGCTACACCTTC. Translated, it gives CAWSWGQGAKVHGYTF. The V call is TRBV30, the J call TRBJ1-2; the match to TRBD1 covers 12 bases. The V gene end was trimmed by 3 bases and the J gene end by 6 bases; junction bases not matched to a gene: 11. The CDR3 has 16 residues. Germline lookup yields CDR1 GTSNPN and CDR2 SVGIG (reference sequence). The full variable domain, with the rest looked up from reference TRBV30 and TRBJ1-2, is SQTIHQWPATLVQPVGSPLSLECTVEGTSNPNLYWYRQAAGRGLQLLFYSVGIGQISSEVPQNLSASRPQDRQFILSSKKLLLSDSGFYLCAWSWGQGAKVHGYTFGSGTRLTVV.